Included here is one TCR beta chain sequence, with context. Antigen unknown. The sample comes from a study of cytomegalovirus exposure and HLA in healthy donors. Broader study findings: Reports credit the classifier with highly specific, highly sensitive diagnosis of cytomegalovirus status. Common viral pathogens seemed to be connected with several of the most significant clusters, according to a later analysis. A missense variant in DCLRE1C was later tied to TCR beta V- and J-gene trimming. TRBV6-2, TRBV6-3 and other indistinguishable V segments were excluded.

A multiplex PCR was run with 60 Vbeta primers and 13 Jbeta primers. This table comes from immunoSEQ multiplex PCR, and its TCRdb copy is limited to in-frame clones, with some not included. This table holds under 200,000 clones, approximately 80% found once. Germline lookup yields CDR1 MNHNS and CDR2 SASEGT. Between the trimmed V and J ends, which lost 7 bases and 0 bases, there was a span of 9 bases. This CDR3 is 13 amino acids long. The genes are TRBV6-1 and TRBJ1-1; D is ambiguous. The sequenced sample consisted of PBMCs. The TCR was taken from a woman aged 45-59 years in good health and CMV-seropositive. The CDR3 sequence is CASKRRLNTEAFF. CDR3 coding DNA: TGTGCCAGCAAACGGCGGTTGAACACTGAAGCTTTCTTT.